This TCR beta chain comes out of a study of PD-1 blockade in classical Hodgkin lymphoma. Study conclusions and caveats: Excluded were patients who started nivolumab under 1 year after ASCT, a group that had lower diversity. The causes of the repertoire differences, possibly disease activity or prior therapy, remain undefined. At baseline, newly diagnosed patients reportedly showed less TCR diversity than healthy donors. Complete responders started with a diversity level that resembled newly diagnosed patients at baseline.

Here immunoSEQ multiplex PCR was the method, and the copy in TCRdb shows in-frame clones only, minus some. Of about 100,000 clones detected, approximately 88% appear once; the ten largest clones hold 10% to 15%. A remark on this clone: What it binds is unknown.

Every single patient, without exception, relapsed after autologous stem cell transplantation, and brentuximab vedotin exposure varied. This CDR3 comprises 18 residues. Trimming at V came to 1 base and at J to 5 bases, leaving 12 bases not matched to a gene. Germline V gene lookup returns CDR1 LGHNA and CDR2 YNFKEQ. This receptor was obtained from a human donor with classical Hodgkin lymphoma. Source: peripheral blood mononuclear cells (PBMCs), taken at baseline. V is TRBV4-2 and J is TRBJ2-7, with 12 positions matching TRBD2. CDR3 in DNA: TGTGCCAGCAGCCAAGTGGGTCTAGCGGGAGGGCCTAGGGACGAGCAGTACTTC. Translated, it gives CASSQVGLAGGPRDEQYF.